This TCR beta chain was captured in a study of T cells expressing NK-cell markers. Study context: Among the eight sequenced donors, seven tested HCMV-seropositive and one tested seronegative. Notes on the study in general: Dominant NKG2C+ clonotypes in six donors made up roughly 1.0-7.0% of CD8+ T cells.

The CDR3 consists of 13 residues. Looked up from germline, CDR1 is MGHRA and CDR2 is YSYEKL. Scientists made TCR beta cDNA using 5'RACE template switching with UMIs. Using the 5' RACE reads, TCRdb records one entry per CDR3 protein without DNA. The table for this sample gives about 150,000 distinct CDR3 sequences. Comment on this clonotype: Its antigen is still unknown.

Sample: blood T cells: a sorted CD56 or NKG2C T cell subset, CD4+ or CD8+ T cells, or bulk PBMC T cells (not recorded which). The clonotype comes from a woman between 45 and 65 years old in good health. The chain carries TRBV4-1 and TRBJ2-3. CDR3 amino acids: CASSREFSDTQYF.